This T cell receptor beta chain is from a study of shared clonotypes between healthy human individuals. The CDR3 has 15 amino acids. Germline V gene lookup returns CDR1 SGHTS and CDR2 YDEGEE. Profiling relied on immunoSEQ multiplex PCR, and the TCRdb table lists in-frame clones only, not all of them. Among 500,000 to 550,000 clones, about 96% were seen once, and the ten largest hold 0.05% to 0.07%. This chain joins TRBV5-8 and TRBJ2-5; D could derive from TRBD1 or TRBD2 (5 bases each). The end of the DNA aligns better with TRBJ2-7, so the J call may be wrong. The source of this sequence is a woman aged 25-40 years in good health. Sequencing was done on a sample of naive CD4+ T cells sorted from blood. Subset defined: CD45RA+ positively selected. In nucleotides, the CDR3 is TGTGCCAGCAGCCCGCAGGTCCGGGGCCCCTACGAGCAGTACTTC. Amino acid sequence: CASSPQVRGPYEQYF.